Given below is one TCR beta chain in context. The record originates from a study of blood T cell repertoires in COVID-19. Germline values: CDR1 SGHNT, CDR2 YENEEA. V was clipped by 3 bases and J by 2 bases, with 17 bases between them. The CDR3 runs 16 residues. TCRdb's table, derived via immunoSEQ multiplex PCR, lists solely in-frame clones and lacks some. The data show roughly 110,000 clones, 89% seen once. The rearrangement links TRBV11-3 to TRBJ2-7, with D possibly being TRBD1 (6 bases). Material for sequencing was peripheral blood. The source is a man aged 35 to 55 with active or convalescent COVID-19. CDR3 residues: CASSLEQGPGPYEQYF. In DNA form, the CDR3 reads TGTGCCAGCAGCTTGGAACAGGGCCCGGGCCCCTACGAGCAGTACTTC.